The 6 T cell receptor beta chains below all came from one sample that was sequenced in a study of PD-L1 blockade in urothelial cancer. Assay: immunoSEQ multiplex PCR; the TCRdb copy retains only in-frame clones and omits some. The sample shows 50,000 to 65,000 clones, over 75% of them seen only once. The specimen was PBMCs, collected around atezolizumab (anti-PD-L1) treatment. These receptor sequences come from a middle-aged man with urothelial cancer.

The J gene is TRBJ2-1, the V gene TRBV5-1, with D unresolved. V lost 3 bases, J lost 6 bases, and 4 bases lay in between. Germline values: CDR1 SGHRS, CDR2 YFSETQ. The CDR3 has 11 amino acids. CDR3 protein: CASSWANEQFF. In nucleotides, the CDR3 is TGCGCCAGCAGCTGGGCCAATGAGCAGTTCTTC.

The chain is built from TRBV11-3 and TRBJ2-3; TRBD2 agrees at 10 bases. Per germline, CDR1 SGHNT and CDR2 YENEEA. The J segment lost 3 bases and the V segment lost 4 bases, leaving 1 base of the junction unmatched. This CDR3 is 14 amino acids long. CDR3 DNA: TGTGCCAGCAGCTCGACTAGCGGGACAGATACGCAGTATTTT. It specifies CASSSTSGTDTQYF. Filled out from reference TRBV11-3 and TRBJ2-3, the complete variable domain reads EAGVVQSPRYKIIEKKQPVAFWCNPISGHNTLYWYLQNLGQGPELLIRYENEEAVDDSQLPKDRFSAERLKGVDSTLKIQPAELGDSAVYLCASSSTSGTDTQYFGPGTRLTVL.

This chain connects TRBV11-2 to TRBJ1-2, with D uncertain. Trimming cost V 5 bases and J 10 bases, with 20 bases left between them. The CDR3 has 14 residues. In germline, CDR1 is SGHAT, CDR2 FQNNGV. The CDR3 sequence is CASSPLAGLPVYTF. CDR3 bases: TGTGCCAGCAGCCCTCTTGCGGGTCTCCCAGTCTACACCTTC.

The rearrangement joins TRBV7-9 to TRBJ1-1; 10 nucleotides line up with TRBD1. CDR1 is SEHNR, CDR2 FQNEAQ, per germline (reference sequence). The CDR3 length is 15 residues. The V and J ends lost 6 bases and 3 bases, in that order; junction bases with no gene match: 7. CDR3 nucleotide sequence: TGTGCCAGCAGAAAGACAGGGGGCCGTTACACTGAAGCTTTCTTT. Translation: CASRKTGGRYTEAFF.

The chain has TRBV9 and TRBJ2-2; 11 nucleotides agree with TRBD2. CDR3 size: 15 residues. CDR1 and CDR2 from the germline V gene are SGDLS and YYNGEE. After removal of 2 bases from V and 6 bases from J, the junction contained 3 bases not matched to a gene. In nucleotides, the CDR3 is TGTGCCAGCAGCGTGTTACTAGCGGGAGCCGGGGAGCTGTTTTTT. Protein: CASSVLLAGAGELFF.

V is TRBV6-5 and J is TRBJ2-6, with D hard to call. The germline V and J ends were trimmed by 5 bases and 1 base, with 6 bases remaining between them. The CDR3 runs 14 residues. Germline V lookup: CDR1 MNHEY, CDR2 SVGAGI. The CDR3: CASSPPSGANVLTF. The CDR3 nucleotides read TGTGCCAGCAGTCCCCCATCTGGGGCCAACGTCCTGACTTTC.